This entry is about one T cell receptor (beta chain). Its antigen is not identified. TCRdb keeps only in-frame clones here, not all; method: immunoSEQ multiplex PCR. This sample carries roughly 13,000 clones, 80% to 90% of them seen once, and the ten largest clones take less than 0.8%. These data belong to a study of monozygotic twins with cystic fibrosis. Study-wide background: With roughly 16 PCR cycles, barcoded libraries came from roughly 2.9 micrograms of fragmented DNA.

The CDR3 spans 16 residues. Germline CDR1 MNHNS, CDR2 SASEGT. Trimming stripped 3 bases from V and 1 base from J, with 15 bases between. The study's findings and limits: J usage was most co-twin-similar in 8 of 16 pairs, V in 13.

This TCR was sampled from a boy younger than 18 with cystic fibrosis. Sequenced input: blood. This sequence joins TRBV6-1 and TRBJ1-1; D is perhaps TRBD1 (6 bases). CDR3 residues: CASSEQQGTKNTEAFF. Written as DNA, the CDR3 is TGTGCCAGCAGTGAGCAACAGGGCACTAAGAACACTGAAGCTTTCTTT.